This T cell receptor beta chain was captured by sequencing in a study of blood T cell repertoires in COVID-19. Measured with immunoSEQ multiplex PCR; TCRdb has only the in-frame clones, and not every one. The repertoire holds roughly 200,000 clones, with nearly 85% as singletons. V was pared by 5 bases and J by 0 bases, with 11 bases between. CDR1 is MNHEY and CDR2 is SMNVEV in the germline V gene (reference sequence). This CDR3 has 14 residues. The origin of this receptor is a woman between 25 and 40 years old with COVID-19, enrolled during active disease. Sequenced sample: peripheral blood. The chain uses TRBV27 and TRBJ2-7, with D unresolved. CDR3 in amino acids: CASSQDFSSYEQYF. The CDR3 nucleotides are TGTGCCAGCAGTCAAGATTTTAGCTCCTACGAGCAGTACTTC.